This T cell receptor (beta chain) is from a study of response to subunit inactivated influenza vaccine. Study outcomes and limitations: The authors proposed limited new T cell recruitment per seasonal influenza vaccination.

MiXCR, applied by TCRdb to the RT-PCR reads, yields one record per CDR3 protein. The sample consists of 500,000 or so distinct CDR3 sequences, roughly 11% of them appearing once. This clonotype showed up just a few times. The antigen remains unidentified. Germline CDR1 reads SGDLS; CDR2 reads YYNGEE. CDR3 length equals 15 residues. V dropped 3 bases and J dropped 1; count of bases not matched to a gene: 4. Material: PBMCs from blood, obtained 40 to 50 days after vaccination. This clonotype was sampled from a man in his fifties or sixties who received an inactivated influenza vaccine. The chain is built from TRBV9 and TRBJ2-7, with 10 nucleotides matching TRBD2. CDR3 in DNA: TGTGCCAGCAGCGCCCAGGGACTAGCGTCCTACGAGCAGTACTTC. Its translation: CASSAQGLASYEQYF.